The clone carrying this T cell receptor (delta chain) is medium-sized in the sample. TCRdb re-identified clones in the reads via CATT. The profile shows around 5,900 delta-chain clones, approximately 15% of them singletons. Trimming at V came to 4 bases and at J to 0 bases, leaving 16 bases not matched to a gene. Germline CDR1 and CDR2: TSWWSYY and QGS. The CDR3 extends over 20 amino acids. This specimen belongs to a study of gamma-delta chains in newborns, infants, children. Study information: Innate gammadelta T cells reportedly expand polyclonally right after birth, driven by microbial exposure, per the title.

The sequencing here drew on blood, taken at baseline. The chain uses TRDV1 and TRDJ1, with TRDD3 matching over 11 bases. The sequence came from a child who was a newborn, infant or young child, either healthy, febrile or measles-vaccinated (not recorded which). DNA for the CDR3: TGTGCTCTTGGGGGCCCTCCCACACTGGGGGATATATCGTACACCGATAAACTCATCTTT. This translates into CALGGPPTLGDISYTDKLIF.